One sample yielded the 10 T cell receptor beta chains listed below, sequenced in a study of PD-1 blockade in classical Hodgkin lymphoma. Some clones are missing from TCRdb's copy, which holds only in-frame ones; the method was immunoSEQ multiplex PCR. The sample consists of roughly 100,000 clones, over 85% of them appearing once. Described time point: cycle 4 day 1 (C4D1), after 6 weeks of nivolumab. Each patient experienced a relapse that followed autologous stem cell transplantation, and brentuximab vedotin exposure varied. The starting material was peripheral blood mononuclear cells (PBMCs), obtained before the fourth cycle of nivolumab. Receptor source: a human donor with classical Hodgkin lymphoma.

The chain couples TRBV7-2 to TRBJ2-3; D unclear. Germline V lookup: CDR1 SGHTA, CDR2 FQGNSA. CDR3 length: 14 residues. The germline V and J ends were trimmed by 1 base and 6 bases, with 11 bases remaining between them. The CDR3 DNA reads TGTGCCAGCAGCTTAGAGGTCTTCCTTGATACGCAGTATTTT. Translated: CASSLEVFLDTQYF.

This chain connects TRBV5-4 to TRBJ1-2; TRBD1 matches at 8 bases. The germline gives CDR1 SGHNT, CDR2 YYREEE (reference sequence). This CDR3 spans 14 amino acids. Trimming at V came to 3 bases and at J to 10 bases, leaving 11 bases not matched to a gene. The CDR3 spells CASSSQGAQLDYTF. CDR3 coding DNA: TGTGCCAGCAGCTCGCAGGGGGCCCAACTTGACTACACCTTC.

This clone has only one observation. The genes are TRBV10-1 and TRBJ2-7; D remains unclear. CDR1 and CDR2 from the germline V gene are WNHNN and SYGVQD (reference sequence). CDR3 length: 13 residues. Trimming cost V 2 bases and J 4 bases, with 9 bases left between them. CDR3 nucleotides: TGCGCCAGCAGTGAGGGGCCAGAATACGAGCAGTACTTC. This encodes CASSEGPEYEQYF.

The count of this clone is one. V is TRBV7-9 and J is TRBJ2-1, with TRBD2 identical over 8 bases. The CDR3 is made up of 15 amino acids. Germline assignment: CDR1 SEHNR and CDR2 FQNEAQ (reference sequence). The V segment lost 1 base and the J segment 4 bases; nucleotides outside the gene matches: 3. This CDR3 is CASSLGASGYNEQFF. The CDR3 bases are TGTGCCAGCAGCTTAGGGGCTAGCGGGTACAATGAGCAGTTCTTC.

J is TRBJ2-3 and V is TRBV9, with 7 bases that match TRBD1. V gave up 7 bases and J gave up 6 bases; unmatched junction bases: 14. The CDR3 contains 15 residues. From germline, CDR1 is SGDLS and CDR2 YYNGEE. CDR3 nucleotide sequence: TGTGCCAGCCGCGAAACAGGGGCTTTGGGGGATACGCAGTATTTT. Translation gives CASRETGALGDTQYF.

The CDR3 protein is CASSPQPGKGDGYTF. The CDR3 DNA reads TGTGCCAGCAGCCCCCAGCCGGGCAAAGGTGATGGCTACACCTTC. The chain employs TRBV7-2 and TRBJ1-2; unclear D gene. This CDR3 has 15 amino acids. V was cut by 5 bases and J by 6 bases, with 19 bases left in between. CDR1 and CDR2 (germline): SGHTA, FQGNSA.

The V call is TRBV5-1, the J call TRBJ1-5, with 7 nucleotides matching TRBD1. Looked up from germline, CDR1 is SGHRS and CDR2 is YFSETQ. The CDR3 runs to 15 residues. Trimming removed 0 bases from V and 0 bases from J; junction bases left unmatched: 0. CDR3: CASSLGDSSNQPQHF. The CDR3 DNA reads TGCGCCAGCAGCTTGGGGGACAGTAGCAATCAGCCCCAGCATTTT.

V is TRBV27 and J is TRBJ2-4, with D unclear. The V end was cut by 2 bases, the J end by 4 bases, with 6 bases between. CDR3 size: 13 residues. Germline-derived CDR1 and CDR2 are MNHEY and SMNVEV (reference sequence). For the CDR3, the DNA is TGTGCCAGCAGTTTAGGGGAAAAAAACATTCAGTACTTC. It encodes CASSLGEKNIQYF.

V and J are TRBV25-1 and TRBJ1-1; D remains ambiguous. V was trimmed by 3 bases and J by 1 base, leaving 12 bases between them. This CDR3 has 15 residues. CDR1 is MGHDK, CDR2 SYGVNS, per germline. CDR3 DNA: TGTGCCAGCAGTGATCGTTTGTCAGAGAACACTGAAGCTTTCTTT. This encodes CASSDRLSENTEAFF.

This clone was recorded once. This sequence joins TRBV19 and TRBJ2-7; D remains unclear. Germline CDR1 LNHDA, CDR2 SQIVND (reference sequence). Trimming removed 3 bases at V and 3 bases at J, with 18 bases between. The CDR3 loop spans 16 amino acids. The DNA of the CDR3 is TGTGCCAGTAGTATTGGTCCGCCGCCCTCCCACTACGAGCAGTACTTC. It codes for CASSIGPPPSHYEQYF. Drawing the rest from reference TRBV19 and TRBJ2-7, the complete variable domain is DGGITQSPKYLFRKEGQNVTLSCEQNLNHDAMYWYRQDPGQGLRLIYYSQIVNDFQKGDIAEGYSVSREKKESFPLTVTSAQKNPTAFYLCASSIGPPPSHYEQYFGPGTRLTVT.